This T cell receptor (beta chain) derives from a study of blood T cell repertoires in COVID-19. Study overall: From the United States, Italy and Spain came samples of acute and convalescent COVID-19. From T cells, B-cell-depleted T cells, or PBMCs came the material, which was cDNA or gDNA.

This CDR3 contains 14 residues. V was clipped by 9 bases and J by 8 bases; unmatched bases: 15. Per the germline V gene, CDR1 is SEHNR and CDR2 is FQNEAQ (reference sequence). Per the original data handling: Estimation of nucleated cell counts was performed using reference gene primer amplification. Repertoires were generated with immunoSEQ multiplex PCR, while TCRdb's copy carries only in-frame clones and drops some. V and J calls plus clone size are reproduced from that table; the DNA served to infer D and trimming. The sample holds approximately 70,000 clones; 88% are singletons and the top ten take about 4.6%.

This TCR came from a human donor in a cohort sampled during active COVID-19. The sample taken for sequencing was peripheral blood. This rearrangement joins TRBV7-9 to TRBJ1-1, with 7 positions matching TRBD1. In DNA form, the CDR3 reads TGTGCCAGTCGGGACAGAGAATACGGAATGGAAGCTTTCTTT. Protein sequence: CASRDREYGMEAFF.